Listed below are T cell receptor beta chains from one sample, sequenced in a study of blood T cell repertoires in COVID-19. Method: immunoSEQ multiplex PCR; TCRdb's copy keeps in-frame clones and lacks some. Of over 70,000 clones in the sample, about 92% were seen once. Sequencing was carried out using peripheral blood. These receptors all come from a man aged 18 to 29 with COVID-19, enrolled during active disease. Both conserved end residues are part of each CDR3. D genes are given only for firm matches. Size values are once, few and many counts, or a class for expanded clones, and some rows have none.

J,D,V,size,DNA,CDR3
TRBJ1-6,NA,TRBV5-4,NA,TGTGCCAGCAGCTTGGACTTACTTTCACCCCTCCACTTT,CASSLDLLSPLHF
TRBJ1-6,TRBD1,TRBV4-1,NA,TGCGCCAGCAGCCATTACGGGACAGGAGATAATTCACCCCTCCACTTT,CASSHYGTGDNSPLHF
TRBJ2-7,NA,TRBV5-3,once,TGTGCCAGAAGCCCTAGACAGGTCTCGTCATCCTACGAGCAGTACTTC,CARSPRQVSSSYEQYF
TRBJ2-1,TRBD2,TRBV28,NA,TGTGCCAGCAGCGCAGCGGGAGGAGAGCAGTTCTTC,CASSAAGGEQFF
TRBJ2-5,TRBD2,TRBV27,NA,TGTGCCAGCAGTTTAAAACTAGCGGGGTGGGGAGAGACCCAGTACTTC,CASSLKLAGWGETQYF
TRBJ1-2,NA,TRBV5-1,NA,TGCGCCAGCAGCTTGGAAACAGCAGCTAACTATGGCTACACCTTC,CASSLETAANYGYTF
TRBJ2-4,NA,TRBV27,NA,TGTGCCAGCAGTTTAACGAGTCGAAACATTCAGTACTTC,CASSLTSRNIQYF
TRBJ1-1,TRBD1,TRBV29-1,NA,TGCAGCGTTGAAGACAGGGGGAAGACTGAAGCTTTCTTT,CSVEDRGKTEAFF
TRBJ2-3,TRBD2,TRBV14,NA,TGTGCCAGCAGCCAAGGATTTGGCGGGAGCTCGGATACGCAGTATTTT,CASSQGFGGSSDTQYF
TRBJ2-1,TRBD2,TRBV10-2,once,TGCGCCACTTTACCGACTAGCAACAATGAGCAGTTCTTC,CATLPTSNNEQFF
TRBJ2-7,TRBD2,TRBV12-3/TRBV12-4,NA,TGTGCCAGCAGTATTAGCGGGTACTACGAGCAGTACTTC,CASSISGYYEQYF
TRBJ1-2,NA,TRBV6-5,NA,TGTGCCAGCAGTTCCGGGGCTAACTATGGCTACACCTTC,CASSSGANYGYTF
TRBJ1-5,NA,TRBV4-1,few,TGCGCCAGCAGCCGAAATCCCCCTGGAGCCAATCAGCCCCAGCATTTT,CASSRNPPGANQPQHF
TRBJ1-2,TRBD1,TRBV5-4,NA,TGTGCCAGCAGCTTGGTACAGGGGGCTGGTGGCTACACCTTC,CASSLVQGAGGYTF
TRBJ2-7,TRBD1,TRBV18,NA,TGTGCCAGCTCACCACGGGACAGCTCCTACGAGCAGTACTTC,CASSPRDSSYEQYF
TRBJ2-7,TRBD1,TRBV19,NA,TGTGCCAGTAGCCAAACAGGGGGATACGAGCAGTACTTC,CASSQTGGYEQYF
TRBJ2-2,TRBD2,TRBV2,NA,TGTGCCAGCAGCCTCCTTAGCGGGAGGTCGGGCGGGGAGCTGTTTTTT,CASSLLSGRSGGELFF
TRBJ2-7,NA,TRBV7-2,NA,TGTGCCAGCAGCTTAGCGGAGAGCTCCTACGAGCAGTACTTC,CASSLAESSYEQYF
TRBJ1-3,NA,TRBV10-3,NA,TGTGCCATCAGTGAGTCCCGACAAGGAAACACCATATATTTT,CAISESRQGNTIYF
TRBJ2-1,TRBD2,TRBV18,NA,TGTGCCAGCTCACAAAAACTAGCGGGAGACTACAATGAGCAGTTCTTC,CASSQKLAGDYNEQFF
TRBJ2-3,TRBD2,TRBV19,NA,TGTGCCAGTAGTATGACAGCGGGACGCGGGGCGGATACGCAGTATTTT,CASSMTAGRGADTQYF
TRBJ2-1,TRBD2,TRBV2,NA,TGTGCCAGCAGTGAAAGCGGGAGCTCCTACAATGAGCAGTTCTTC,CASSESGSSYNEQFF
TRBJ1-6,NA,TRBV7-3,NA,TGTGCCAGCAGCTTAACGGGACAAAATAATTCACCCCTCCACTTT,CASSLTGQNNSPLHF
TRBJ2-5,NA,TRBV3-1/TRBV3-2,NA,TGTGCCAGCAGCCAAGAAACCCCCCCCCAAGGAGGGAACGTAGAGACCCAGTACTTC,CASSQETPPQGGNVETQYF